This is a list of T cell receptor beta chains from one sample in a study of blood T cell repertoires in COVID-19. The assay was immunoSEQ multiplex PCR, and TCRdb's table has in-frame clones only and misses some. The table lists 190,000 or so clones, 85% of them singletons. Sequenced material: PBMCs or T cells enriched from blood (not recorded which). Receptor source: a man aged 35-49 years who had recovered from COVID-19. The CDR3 runs from the conserved cysteine through the conserved F or W. A D gene is named only where the DNA matches it firmly. Clone size is not always given. Where it is, it says once, few, many or a class for expanded clones.

>TRBJ2-3|-|TRBD2|TRBV7-2
TGTGCCAGCAGCTCTAGCGGGAGGGCCAATACGCAGTATTTT
CASSSSGRANTQYF
>TRBJ2-3|many|TRBD2|TRBV6-4
TGTGCCAGCAGTGACGGGGGGGATACAGATACGCAGTATTTT
CASSDGGDTDTQYF
>TRBJ2-7|-|-|TRBV18
TGTGCCAGCTCACCACCGCAGGGATTATCCTACGAGCAGTACTTC
CASSPPQGLSYEQYF
>TRBJ2-7|-|TRBD2|TRBV18
TGTGCCAGCTCACCACCCAACCTAAGCGGGAGCTCCTACGAGCAGTACTTC
CASSPPNLSGSSYEQYF
>TRBJ2-1|-|-|TRBV5-1
TGCGCCAGCACAAGGGGGGGGGCTCAGGATGAGCAGTTCTTC
CASTRGGAQDEQFF
>TRBJ1-1|-|-|TRBV7-9
TGTGCCAGCAGCGTTGACAGCACCCAAGCTTTCTTT
CASSVDSTQAFF
>TRBJ2-1|-|TRBD1|TRBV6-1
TGTGCCAGCAGTGAATTGTGGGGGACAGGGGGACGCAATGAGCAGTTCTTC
CASSELWGTGGRNEQFF
>TRBJ2-5|-|-|TRBV5-1
TGCGCCAGCAATGGCGGGTACCAAGAGACCCAGTACTTC
CASNGGYQETQYF
>TRBJ1-1|-|-|TRBV19
TGTGCCAGTAATCAGGCGAACACTGAAGCTTTCTTT
CASNQANTEAFF
>TRBJ1-6|-|-|TRBV6-2/TRBV6-3
TGTGCCAGCAGTTACCACCCGGGACTCCAGTCCTATAATTCACCCCTCCACTTT
CASSYHPGLQSYNSPLHF
>TRBJ2-3|-|-|TRBV19
TGTGCCAGTAGTTTAACAGTCACAGATACGCAGTATTTT
CASSLTVTDTQYF
>TRBJ2-4|-|-|TRBV21-1
TGTGCCAGCAGCCAAAAGGGACAGGGCTTAGCCAAAAACATTCAGTACTTC
CASSQKGQGLAKNIQYF
>TRBJ2-7|-|-|TRBV19
TGTGCCAGTAGTATAACAGGGAGCTCCTACGAGCAGTACTTC
CASSITGSSYEQYF
>TRBJ2-7|once|-|TRBV2
TGTGCCAGCAAAGACTGTTGGTACTTC
CASKDCWYF
>TRBJ2-2|-|-|TRBV9
TGTGCCAGCAGCGTAGACCCGGGGACCGGGGAGCTGTTTTTT
CASSVDPGTGELFF
>TRBJ1-1|-|-|TRBV12-3/TRBV12-4
TGTGCCAGCAGTTTGTACGAGGGCGATGAAGCTTTCTTT
CASSLYEGDEAFF
>TRBJ1-3|-|TRBD1|TRBV30
TGTGCCTGGAGCCAACGGACAGGGAATTTTGGAAACACCATATATTTT
CAWSQRTGNFGNTIYF
>TRBJ1-2|-|TRBD1|TRBV13
TGTGCCAGCAGCGAGAACCTCATGACAGGGAGTCCCTATGGCTACACCTTC
CASSENLMTGSPYGYTF
>TRBJ1-3|-|TRBD1|TRBV5-1
TGCGCCAGCAGCTCGACAGGGCTCTCTGGAAACACCATATATTTT
CASSSTGLSGNTIYF
>TRBJ1-3|-|-|TRBV7-9
TGTGCCAGCAGCCTAGGTCTAGGAAACACCATATATTTT
CASSLGLGNTIYF
>TRBJ1-2|-|-|TRBV30
TGTGCCTGGAAAGAGGACAGCCACTATGGCTACACCTTC
CAWKEDSHYGYTF
>TRBJ2-2|-|-|TRBV27
TGTGCCAGCAGTTTGGGCAGGGCAACCACCGGGGAGCTGTTTTTT
CASSLGRATTGELFF
>TRBJ1-5|-|TRBD1|TRBV12-5
TGTGCTAGTGGTTTGGGACAGGGCCCTCGCAATCAGCCCCAGCATTTT
CASGLGQGPRNQPQHF